This paragraph reports one T cell receptor (beta chain). Its antigen remains unknown. Donors each provided ten milliliters of peripheral blood. These data belong to a study of blood T cells in healthy people across ages. Using a J-beta primer mix together with a sample-barcoded 5' primer, a second PCR was run for roughly 6 to 11 cycles. Through a template-switch adaptor with 12 random nucleotides, each cDNA molecule received a tag. MiXCR, applied by TCRdb to the 5' RACE reads, yields one record per CDR3 protein. Of about 780,000 distinct CDR3 sequences in the sample, 35% to 60% were seen once. Whole-study findings and limits: A roughly linear age-dependent decrease characterized TCR beta diversity per million T cells.

The V gene lost 0 bases and the J gene lost 4 bases, with 5 bases spanning the gap. The CDR3 has 13 residues. Germline values: CDR1 SGHRS, CDR2 YFSETQ. The sequence came from a man at least 80 years old in good health. Source material: blood. The V gene is TRBV5-1, the J gene TRBJ1-5; no clear D. CDR3 sequence (DNA): TGCGCCAGCAGCTTGGTACCTAATCAGCCCCAGCATTTT. Translating it yields CASSLVPNQPQHF.